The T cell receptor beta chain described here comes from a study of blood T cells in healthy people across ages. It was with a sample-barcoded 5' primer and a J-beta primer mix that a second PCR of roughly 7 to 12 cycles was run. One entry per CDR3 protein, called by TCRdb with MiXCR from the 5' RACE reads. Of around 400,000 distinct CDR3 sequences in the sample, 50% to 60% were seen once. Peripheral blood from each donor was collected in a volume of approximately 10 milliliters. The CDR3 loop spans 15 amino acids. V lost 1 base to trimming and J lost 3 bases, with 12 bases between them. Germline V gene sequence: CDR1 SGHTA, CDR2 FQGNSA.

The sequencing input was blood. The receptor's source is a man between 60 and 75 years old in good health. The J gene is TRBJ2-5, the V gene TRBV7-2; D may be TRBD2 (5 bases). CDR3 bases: TGTGCCAGCAGCTTAGGGCTCGAGAGGGAAGAGACCCAGTACTTC. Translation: CASSLGLEREETQYF. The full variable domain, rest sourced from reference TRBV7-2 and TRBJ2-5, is GAGVSQSPSNKVTEKGKDVELRCDPISGHTALYWYRQSLGQGLEFLIYFQGNSAPDKSGLPSDRFSAERTGGSVSTLTIQRTQQEDSAVYLCASSLGLEREETQYFGPGTRLLVL.